A selection of T cell receptor beta chains follows, all from one sample in a study of cytomegalovirus exposure and HLA in healthy donors. Sequenced by immunoSEQ multiplex PCR; TCRdb stores in-frame clones only, minus some. The repertoire shows 100,000 to 150,000 clones; the top ten hold over 1.5%. Specimen: PBMCs. The source is a man between 18 and 35 years old in good health and CMV-seronegative. Both conserved end residues are part of each CDR3.

CDR3 protein: CASSPGQVIGGYTF; V gene: TRBV5-1; J gene: TRBJ1-2
CDR3 protein: CAWSGRGNQPQHF; V gene: TRBV30; J gene: TRBJ1-5
CDR3 protein: CASSLGTNNYGYTF; V gene: TRBV5-6; J gene: TRBJ1-2
CDR3 protein: CASSETSNQETQYF; V gene: TRBV2; J gene: TRBJ2-5
CDR3 protein: CASSLRQHGYTF; V gene: TRBV11-3; J gene: TRBJ1-2
CDR3 protein: CASSYGSGVEDTQYF; V gene: TRBV6-6; J gene: TRBJ2-3
CDR3 protein: CASSQAQAGYEQYF; V gene: TRBV4-1; J gene: TRBJ2-7
CDR3 protein: CAISEKRETVNEQFF; V gene: TRBV10-3; J gene: TRBJ2-1
CDR3 protein: CASRPTGTSGETQYF; V gene: TRBV5-8; J gene: TRBJ2-5
CDR3 protein: CASSSNSYNEQFF; V gene: TRBV6-1; J gene: TRBJ2-1
CDR3 protein: CASSVPGGGGLFF; V gene: TRBV5-4; J gene: TRBJ2-2
CDR3 protein: CASSWGQGGWETQYF; V gene: TRBV11-2; J gene: TRBJ2-5
CDR3 protein: CASSFLNEQFF; V gene: TRBV11-3; J gene: TRBJ2-1
CDR3 protein: CASSQGWETNYEQYF; V gene: TRBV4-3; J gene: TRBJ2-7
CDR3 protein: CASSEPGTSANEQYF; V gene: TRBV25-1; J gene: TRBJ2-7
CDR3 protein: CASSLQGNEQFF; V gene: TRBV7-9; J gene: TRBJ2-1
CDR3 protein: CASSLNGELPLSEQYF; V gene: TRBV5-1; J gene: .
CDR3 protein: CASRSSGTAPYEQYF; V gene: TRBV7-2; J gene: TRBJ2-7
CDR3 protein: CASSLAVQGIAFF; V gene: TRBV7-9; J gene: TRBJ1-1
CDR3 protein: CASTTLGHKGQYF; V gene: TRBV5-6; J gene: TRBJ2-4
CDR3 protein: CASTPETGAEEKLFF; V gene: TRBV28; J gene: TRBJ1-4
CDR3 protein: CASSPRLATGELFF; V gene: TRBV19; J gene: TRBJ2-2
CDR3 protein: CASSQTGGNWETQYF; V gene: TRBV11-3; J gene: TRBJ2-5
CDR3 protein: CASSVDRGAYTGELFF; V gene: TRBV9; J gene: TRBJ2-2
CDR3 protein: CASSYQGATEKLFF; V gene: TRBV6-5; J gene: TRBJ1-4
CDR3 protein: CASSFQTGGSIPLETQYF; V gene: TRBV27; J gene: TRBJ2-5
CDR3 protein: CASSPGTGGETQYF; V gene: TRBV7-9; J gene: TRBJ2-5
CDR3 protein: CASSLDAGLDTQYF; V gene: TRBV5-1; J gene: TRBJ2-3
CDR3 protein: CASSYDEGAPGGQFF; V gene: TRBV6-5; J gene: TRBJ2-1